A selection of T cell receptor beta chains follows, all from one sample in a study of early T cells in non-severe SARS-CoV-2 infection. Each CDR3 protein gets one entry after TCRdb re-called the 5' RACE reads with MiXCR. The profile shows 70,000 or so distinct CDR3 sequences, 10% of them singletons. Sequenced material: whole blood, taken at baseline. The receptor source for this set is an adult who was a healthcare worker with PCR-confirmed SARS-CoV-2 infection or an uninfected control (not recorded which). Both conserved end residues are part of each CDR3. A D gene is named only where the DNA matches it firmly. Clone size is given for some rows only: seen once, a few or many times, or a class if the clone is expanded.

V gene,D gene,clone size,J gene,CDR3 DNA,CDR3 protein
TRBV5-1,.,many,TRBJ2-6,TGCGCCAGCACGACAGCCTCTGGGGCCAACGTCCTGACTTTC,CASTTASGANVLTF
TRBV10-3,TRBD1,few,TRBJ1-1,TGTGCCATCAGGGATACAGGGGATGCTTTCTTT,CAIRDTGDAFF
TRBV25-1,TRBD1,many,TRBJ1-2,TGTGCCAGCAGTGAAGGGGGACAGGGTGAAGTCTATGGCTACACCTTC,CASSEGGQGEVYGYTF
TRBV5-6,.,.,TRBJ2-2,TGTGCCAGCAGCTTGGGCAGCTCCACCGGGGAGCTGTTTTTT,CASSLGSSTGELFF
TRBV25-1,.,few,TRBJ1-1,TGTGCCAGCAGTGAATATTCGGCGGACCAGAACACTGAAGCTTTCTTT,CASSEYSADQNTEAFF
TRBV11-1,.,.,TRBJ1-6,TGTGCCAGCAGCTTATCACTGGGGTCGGGTTCACCCCTCCACTTT,CASSLSLGSGSPLHF
TRBV7-3,.,many,TRBJ2-2,TGTGCCAGTACACTGGGACAAAACACCGGGGAGCTGTTTTTT,CASTLGQNTGELFF
TRBV24-1,.,.,TRBJ2-1,TGTGCCACCAGTGATTCCACAGGGAGCTCCTACAATGAGCAGTTCTTC,CATSDSTGSSYNEQFF
TRBV5-1,.,many,TRBJ1-1,TGCGCCAGCAGCTTGGGCGGCAGCACCAACACTGAAGCTTTCTTT,CASSLGGSTNTEAFF
TRBV27,TRBD1,.,TRBJ2-7,TGTGCCAGCAGTTCACCCCAGGGGGCGCTTTACGAGCAGTACTTC,CASSSPQGALYEQYF
TRBV7-9,.,many,TRBJ1-2,TGTGCCAGCAGCTTAGTTATTGGGAGAGCTAACTATGGCTACACCTTC,CASSLVIGRANYGYTF
TRBV19,.,few,TRBJ2-1,TGTGCCAGTAGGCTACTAAGTGACTCCTACAATGAGCAGTTCTTC,CASRLLSDSYNEQFF